A selection of T cell receptor beta chains follows, all from one sample in a study of blood T cell repertoires in COVID-19. Profiled with immunoSEQ multiplex PCR; TCRdb holds only in-frame clones, not every one. The sample consists of more than 200,000 clones, around 84% of them appearing once. The sample was peripheral blood. These receptors were collected from a woman older than 75 with COVID-19, enrolled during active disease. CDR3s include the opening cysteine and the closing phenylalanine or tryptophan. Only some rows state a clone size, as once, few, many or a class for expanded clones.

v_gene	abundance	j_gene	CDR3aa
TRBV5-1	-	TRBJ1-1	CASSPWGQGSAEAFF
TRBV2	-	TRBJ2-7	CASSEYGQGRGEQYF
TRBV5-5	-	TRBJ1-1	CASSLGTGLNTEAFF
TRBV6-4	-	TRBJ1-3	CASSPQGGNTIYF
TRBV14	-	TRBJ2-1	CASSQIAGTIRNEQFF
TRBV5-4	-	TRBJ1-1	CASSLYHQGNTEAFF
TRBV5-6	-	TRBJ1-3	CASSLAGNSGNTIYF
TRBV27	-	TRBJ2-3	CASSSSIADTQYF
TRBV19	-	TRBJ2-3	CASSLRGLSTDTQYF
TRBV4-1	-	TRBJ2-2	CASRGLGGKVAGELFF
TRBV7-3	-	TRBJ2-2	CASSLLSITGELFF
TRBV10-1	-	TRBJ1-1	CASGKREGEAFF
TRBV7-8	-	TRBJ1-6	CASSLGTGRNSPLHF
TRBV30	once	TRBJ1-2	CAWSVLPGISGYTF
TRBV6-1	few	TRBJ2-5	CASSEWEGRLEETQYF
TRBV19	-	TRBJ2-1	CASGSGVSLQFEQFF
TRBV9	-	TRBJ1-2	CASSVVGGGGSGYTF
TRBV11-3	-	TRBJ2-3	CASSSVAGGTDTQYF
TRBV2	-	TRBJ2-1	CASRILGGRDEQFF
TRBV5-4	-	TRBJ2-4	CASSLRDFENIQYF
TRBV19	few	TRBJ2-1	CASARRGDNEQFF
TRBV18	-	TRBJ2-3	CASQQGALGDTQYF
TRBV6-5	-	TRBJ1-5	CASSSSSGGPQHF
TRBV7-2	-	TRBJ2-1	CASSLQYGAGEEQFF
TRBV27	few	TRBJ1-2	CASSRGGQTGADGYTF